This T cell receptor (beta chain) originates from a study of beta chain features in type 1 diabetes. Notes on the study in general: Any HLA type influence on TCRB rearrangement was left unresolved here. Researchers reported that naive, central memory and Treg TCRB repertoires appeared more similar in patients than in healthy donors. More deletions and fewer insertions at VDJ junctions were found in patients with type 1 diabetes. In every one of the four CD4+ subsets, TCRB CDR3s were moderately but significantly shorter in Type 1 diabetes patients.

CDR1 and CDR2 from the germline V gene are SGHVS and FNYEAQ. The V and J ends lost 8 bases and 1 base respectively, with 21 bases between them. The CDR3 loop spans 17 amino acids. In this sample, this clone turned up a few times. Its antigen is as yet unknown. Expressed TCRB transcripts were sequenced after all isolated RNA was converted to cDNA. Here immunoSEQ multiplex PCR was the method, and the copy in TCRdb shows in-frame clones only, minus some. The data show around 710,000 clones, with roughly 12% seen just once and more than 0.1% held by the top ten. The rearrangement links TRBV7-6 to TRBJ2-1; D tentatively reads TRBD1 or TRBD2 (6 bases each). This receptor was obtained from a man younger than 40 with type 1 diabetes. The specimen was naive CD4+ T cells from blood. The CDR3: CASSKRLGGASYNEQFF. The CDR3 DNA reads as TGTGCCAGCTCTAAACGATTGGGGGGCGCGTCCTACAATGAGCAGTTCTTC. The variable domain in full, completed from reference TRBV7-6 and TRBJ2-1, reads GAGVSQSPRYKVTKRGQDVALRCDPISGHVSLYWYRQALGQGPEFLTYFNYEAQQDKSGLPNDRFSAERPEGSISTLTIQRTEQRDSAMYRCASSKRLGGASYNEQFFGPGTRLTVL.